The sequence of this T cell receptor (beta chain) was determined in a study of quantifying T cell responses using KT2 cells. Study-level background: TCR alpha and beta constant-region primers primed reverse transcription of RNA.

A single-stranded UMI oligo with SP2 sequence was ligated to cDNA 3' ends. The first PCR ran 3 to 5 cycles with an equimolar RC1.1 and RC1.2 beta primer mix. Each CDR3 protein gets one entry after TCRdb re-called the UMI-ligation and nested PCR reads with MiXCR. The sample has 25,000 to 35,000 distinct CDR3 sequences, 10% to 13% seen once. The sequenced sample consisted of PBMCs spiked with cells of the T cell clone KT2. This TCR derives from a human donor.

DNA of the CDR3: TGTGCCAGCAGTGCCCGGGGACAGGGCGTCAAGGATACGCAGTATTTT. Its translation: CASSARGQGVKDTQYF. The chain couples TRBV2 to TRBJ2-3, with 9 bases fitting TRBD1. Germline V gene data show CDR1 as SNHLY and CDR2 as FYNNEI. The CDR3 sequence is 16 residues long. The J segment lost 6 bases and the V segment lost 4 bases, leaving 11 bases of the junction unmatched.